This T cell receptor beta chain is drawn from a study of Ad26.COV2.S vaccination and SARS-CoV-2 variants. This table comes from immunoSEQ multiplex PCR, and its TCRdb copy is limited to in-frame clones, with some not included. Of about 450,000 clones listed, about 91% were seen once; the top ten hold roughly 2.5%. Treatment noted: over 15 received Ad26.COV2.S at low or high dose, single or two shots; 5 received placebo; per-sample allocation not given. Each sample was drawn 63 days after the first injection (of vaccine or placebo). Germline-derived CDR1 and CDR2 are SGDLS and YYNGEE. This CDR3 contains 15 residues. V lost 3 bases, J lost 4 bases, and 2 bases stayed unmatched.

The gene calls are TRBV9 and TRBJ2-1; 12 positions agree with TRBD2. The receptor's source is a person between 18 and 59 years old who received the Ad26.COV2.S COVID-19 vaccine or a placebo. This specimen was peripheral blood, taken in a trial of Ad26.COV2.S vaccine versus placebo. The CDR3 loop reads CASSATSGRYNEQFF. CDR3 nucleotide sequence: TGTGCCAGCAGCGCTACTAGCGGGAGGTACAATGAGCAGTTCTTC.